The 20 T cell receptor beta chains reported below all come from one sample, sequenced in a study of blood T cells in healthy people across ages. The use of a sample-barcoded 5' primer and a J-beta primer mix characterized a second PCR of roughly 6 to 11 cycles. Using its own MiXCR run on the 5' RACE reads, TCRdb lists one record per CDR3 protein. Of 700,000 to 950,000 distinct CDR3 sequences detected, roughly 60% appear once; the ten largest clones hold 22%. The sequenced sample consisted of blood. The receptors here all came from a young man in good health.

The genes are TRBV6-5 and TRBJ2-6, with D uncertain. The CDR3 is made up of 13 amino acids. V was shortened by 6 bases and J by 0 bases, with 3 bases between the two germline ends. Germline CDR1 reads MNHEY; CDR2 reads SVGAGI. The CDR3 loop is CASRLSGANVLTF. The DNA of the CDR3 is TGTGCCAGCAGGCTCTCTGGGGCCAACGTCCTGACTTTC.

V is TRBV7-2 and J is TRBJ1-6; the D is unclear. CDR1 and CDR2 from the germline V gene are SGHTA and FQGNSA. With 5 bases removed from V and 9 bases from J, the gap between germline ends came to 17 bases. This CDR3 comprises 15 residues. The DNA of the CDR3 is TGTGCCAGCAGCCAGACGACGGTATTCAGTTCACCCCTCCACTTT. This sequence encodes CASSQTTVFSSPLHF.

The rearrangement links TRBV4-1 to TRBJ1-2, with 9 nucleotides matching TRBD1. CDR1 is MGHRA and CDR2 is YSYEKL in the germline V gene. This CDR3 is 14 amino acids long. V dropped 8 bases and J dropped 6; count of bases not matched to a gene: 10. CDR3 sequence reads: CASGGTGSTNGYTF. The CDR3 region has the DNA TGCGCCAGCGGCGGGACAGGGAGTACCAATGGCTACACCTTC.

A few counts support this clonotype. The V and J genes are TRBV29-1 and TRBJ2-5; perhaps TRBD2 as D (5 bases). The germline V gene encodes CDR1 SQVTM and CDR2 ANQGSEA. V lost 3 bases and J lost 5, with 19 bases in between. The CDR3 has 15 residues. In DNA, the CDR3 is TGCAGCGTTGAGGGCGGAGGAGTCCGCGAGGAGACCCAGTACTTC. This translates into CSVEGGGVREETQYF.

The CDR3 DNA sequence: TGCGCCAGCAGCCAGCGAACAGGGGAATCCTACGAGCAGTACTTC. It yields the protein CASSQRTGESYEQYF. The chain couples TRBV4-1 to TRBJ2-7; 7 nucleotides align to TRBD1. Trimming removed 3 bases from V and 1 base from J; junction bases left unmatched: 6. This CDR3 is 15 amino acids long. Germline values: CDR1 MGHRA, CDR2 YSYEKL.

This chain joins TRBV7-9 and TRBJ2-7; TRBD1 agrees at 8 bases. Per the germline V gene, CDR1 is SEHNR and CDR2 is FQNEAQ (reference sequence). V lost 4 bases, J lost 4 bases, and 9 bases stayed unmatched. The CDR3 spans 15 residues. The CDR3 loop is CASSSARTGTYEQYF. The CDR3 coding sequence is TGTGCCAGCAGCTCCGCCAGGACAGGGACTTACGAGCAGTACTTC.

The rearrangement joins TRBV29-1 to TRBJ2-1; the D is unclear. Trimming stripped 2 bases from V and 7 bases from J, with 9 bases between. The CDR3 runs 12 residues. Germline-derived CDR1 and CDR2 are SQVTM and ANQGSEA. This CDR3 reads CSVELYANEQFF. CDR3 sequence (DNA): TGCAGCGTTGAACTATATGCAAATGAGCAGTTCTTC.

The J gene is TRBJ2-7, the V gene TRBV7-2; the match to TRBD2 covers 10 bases. CDR1 is SGHTA and CDR2 is FQGNSA in the germline V gene. The CDR3 covers 16 residues. V shed 0 bases, J shed 3 bases, and the junction held 5 bases outside the gene matches. The chain's CDR3 is CASSLASLAGVYEQYF. The CDR3 DNA reads TGTGCCAGCAGCTTAGCCTCCCTAGCGGGAGTCTACGAGCAGTACTTC.

The V call is TRBV20-1, the J call TRBJ2-7; TRBD2 is a possible D gene (7 bases). V lost 6 bases and J lost 0, with 18 bases in between. This CDR3 contains 15 residues. The V gene's germline CDR1 is DFQATT and CDR2 SNEGSKA (reference sequence). CDR3 DNA sequence: TGCAGTGCCGCGGGGGCTAGCGGTACCTCCTACGAGCAGTACTTC. It encodes CSAAGASGTSYEQYF.

The chain has TRBV10-3 and TRBJ2-4, with D unresolved. The DNA end lines up better with TRBJ2-7; the J call may be wrong. Germline V gene lookup returns CDR1 ENHRY and CDR2 SYGVKD. The CDR3 has 14 amino acids. Written as DNA, the CDR3 is TGTGCCATCAGTGTGGGCGAACAGATGTACGAGCAGTACTTC. It yields the protein CAISVGEQMYEQYF.

The chain combines TRBV20-1 with TRBJ2-1; the D is unclear. CDR3 size: 15 residues. Germline V lookup: CDR1 DFQATT, CDR2 SNEGSKA (reference sequence). V was shortened by 6 bases and J by 5 bases, with 20 bases between the two germline ends. The CDR3: CSAVSPSGANNEQFF. CDR3 DNA sequence: TGCAGTGCCGTTTCCCCTTCTGGCGCGAACAATGAGCAGTTCTTC.

The rearrangement links TRBV5-1 to TRBJ2-5; 8 nucleotides match TRBD1. J lost 5 bases, V lost 4 bases, and 7 bases had no gene match. The CDR3 has 14 residues. Per germline, CDR1 SGHRS and CDR2 YFSETQ. The CDR3 reads CASSPWTGRETQYF. CDR3 nucleotide sequence: TGCGCCAGCAGCCCATGGACAGGGAGGGAGACCCAGTACTTC.

In its sample, this clonotype was seen once. The chain links TRBV7-2 to TRBJ2-3; 7 bases line up with TRBD1. Germline CDR1 SGHTA, CDR2 FQGNSA. The CDR3 length is 17 residues. J gave up 4 bases and V 1 base, and 11 bases lay outside the gene matches. In nucleotides, the CDR3 is TGTGCCAGCAGCTTAGTACCCCGGACAGGCCGCCCAGATACGCAGTATTTT. Amino acid sequence: CASSLVPRTGRPDTQYF.

The chain employs TRBV27 and TRBJ2-5; tentative D call: TRBD2 (7 bases). The DNA end is a closer match to TRBJ2-7, so the J assignment may be wrong. There are 18 residues in the CDR3. Germline V gene lookup returns CDR1 MNHEY and CDR2 SMNVEV (reference sequence). The CDR3 DNA reads TGTGCCAGCAGTTTATTCCCCCAAAGGGGGGGAATCTACTACGAGCAGTACTTC. Encoded protein: CASSLFPQRGGIYYEQYF.

The sample holds a few counts of this clonotype. The J gene is TRBJ2-5, the V gene TRBV7-9; D not resolved. V was pared by 4 bases and J by 11 bases, with 11 bases between. This CDR3 spans 11 amino acids. CDR1 and CDR2 from the germline V gene are SEHNR and FQNEAQ (reference sequence). CDR3 coding DNA: TGTGCCAGCAGCTCCTCGGAGAGGCAGTACTTC. This gives the protein CASSSSERQYF.

V usage is TRBV14 and J usage is TRBJ2-5; possible D gene TRBD2, 6 bases. The end of the DNA aligns better with TRBJ2-7, so the J call may be wrong. CDR3 size: 18 residues. CDR1 SGHDN and CDR2 FVKESK come from the germline V gene. The CDR3 bases are TGTGCCAGCAGCCAAGACCGGAGAACAATCGGACTATCTCACGAGCAGTACTTC. Translation gives CASSQDRRTIGLSHEQYF.

The V call is TRBV28, the J call TRBJ1-4; no clear D gene. The V and J ends lost 2 bases and 4 bases respectively, with 11 bases between them. The CDR3 length is 15 residues. Germline-derived CDR1 and CDR2 are MDHEN and SYDVKM. CDR3 DNA sequence: TGTGCCAGCAGTTTAGTCCCAGGCAATAATGAAAAACTGTTTTTT. Its translation: CASSLVPGNNEKLFF.

CDR3 amino acids: CSVLGLAGSNEQFF. CDR3 in DNA: TGCAGCGTTCTAGGACTAGCGGGAAGTAATGAGCAGTTCTTC. This sequence joins TRBV29-1 and TRBJ2-1; 12 bases are a match to TRBD2. Germline V gene lookup returns CDR1 SQVTM and CDR2 ANQGSEA. The CDR3 is 14 residues long. V gave up 5 bases and J gave up 7 bases; unmatched junction bases: 6.

In this sample, this clonotype turned up a few times. This chain connects TRBV7-9 to TRBJ1-2, with D perhaps matching TRBD1 (5 bases). The CDR3 is 14 residues long. Trimming stripped 5 bases from V and 3 bases from J, with 13 bases between. Germline values: CDR1 SEHNR, CDR2 FQNEAQ (reference sequence). CDR3 amino acids: CASSDPLGDYGYTF. The DNA for the CDR3 is TGTGCCAGCAGCGATCCTTTGGGGGACTATGGCTACACCTTC.

This clonotype has just a few counts. A much larger clone lies a single base off, so this may be a read error. This chain links TRBV20-1 with TRBJ2-7, with D unresolved. The CDR3 consists of 13 residues. The V end was cut by 6 bases, the J end by 7 bases, with 19 bases between. Germline CDR1 is DFQATT and CDR2 is SNEGSKA (reference sequence). Here the CDR3 reads CSAPKASNNEQYF. CDR3 in DNA: TGCAGTGCGCCCAAAGCGAGCAATAATGAGCAGTACTTC.